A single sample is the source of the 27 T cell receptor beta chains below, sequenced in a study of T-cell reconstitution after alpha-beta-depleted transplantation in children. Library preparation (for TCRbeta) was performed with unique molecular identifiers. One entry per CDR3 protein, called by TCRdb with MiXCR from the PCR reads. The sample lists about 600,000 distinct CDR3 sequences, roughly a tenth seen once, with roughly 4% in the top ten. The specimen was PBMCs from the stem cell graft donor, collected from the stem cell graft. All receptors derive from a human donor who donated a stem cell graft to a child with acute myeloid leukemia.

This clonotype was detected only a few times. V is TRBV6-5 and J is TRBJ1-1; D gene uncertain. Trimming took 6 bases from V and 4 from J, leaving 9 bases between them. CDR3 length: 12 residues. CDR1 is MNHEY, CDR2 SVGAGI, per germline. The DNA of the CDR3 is TGTGCCAGCAGCCGATCTGGCACTGAAGCTTTCTTT. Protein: CASSRSGTEAFF.

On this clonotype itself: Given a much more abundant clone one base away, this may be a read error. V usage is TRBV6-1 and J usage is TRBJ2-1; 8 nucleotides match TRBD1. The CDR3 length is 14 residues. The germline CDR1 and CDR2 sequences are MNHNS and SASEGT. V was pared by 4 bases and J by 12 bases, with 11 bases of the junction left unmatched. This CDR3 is CASSVRTGKLGQFF. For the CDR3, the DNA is TGTGCCAGCAGTGTGCGGACAGGGAAGCTTGGGCAGTTCTTC.

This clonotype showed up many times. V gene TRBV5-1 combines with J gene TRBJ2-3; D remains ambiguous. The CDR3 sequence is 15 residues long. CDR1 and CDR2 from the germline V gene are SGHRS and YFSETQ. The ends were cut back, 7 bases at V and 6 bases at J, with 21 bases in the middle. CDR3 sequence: CASGRLGLSEDTQYF. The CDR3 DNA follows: TGCGCCAGCGGAAGGTTGGGATTATCTGAGGATACGCAGTATTTT. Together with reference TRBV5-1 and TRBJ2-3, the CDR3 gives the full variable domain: KAGVTQTPRYLIKTRGQQVTLSCSPISGHRSVSWYQQTPGQGLQFLFEYFSETQRNKGNFPGRFSGRQFSNSRSEMNVSTLELGDSALYLCASGRLGLSEDTQYFGPGTRLTVL.

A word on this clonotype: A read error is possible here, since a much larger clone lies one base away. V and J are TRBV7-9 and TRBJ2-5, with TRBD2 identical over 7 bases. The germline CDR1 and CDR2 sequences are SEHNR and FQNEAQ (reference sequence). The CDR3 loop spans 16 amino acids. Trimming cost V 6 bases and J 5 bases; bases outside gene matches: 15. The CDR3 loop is CASSPAETTSWETQYF. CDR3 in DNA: TGTGCCAGCAGTCCAGCCGAGACGACTAGCTGGGAGACCCAGTACTTC.

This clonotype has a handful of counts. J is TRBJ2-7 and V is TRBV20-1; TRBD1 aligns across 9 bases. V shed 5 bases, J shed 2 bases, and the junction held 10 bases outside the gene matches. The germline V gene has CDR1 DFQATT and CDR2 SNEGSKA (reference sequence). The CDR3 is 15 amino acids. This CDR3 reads CSALIPGQGTYEQYF. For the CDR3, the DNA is TGCAGTGCTTTAATACCGGGACAGGGAACCTACGAGCAGTACTTC.

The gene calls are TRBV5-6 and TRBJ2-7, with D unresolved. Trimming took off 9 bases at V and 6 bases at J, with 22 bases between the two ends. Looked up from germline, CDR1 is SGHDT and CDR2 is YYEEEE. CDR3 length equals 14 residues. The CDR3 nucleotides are TGTGCCACCCGACTTAGTCCAGAAGTAGGCGAGCAGTACTTC. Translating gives CATRLSPEVGEQYF.

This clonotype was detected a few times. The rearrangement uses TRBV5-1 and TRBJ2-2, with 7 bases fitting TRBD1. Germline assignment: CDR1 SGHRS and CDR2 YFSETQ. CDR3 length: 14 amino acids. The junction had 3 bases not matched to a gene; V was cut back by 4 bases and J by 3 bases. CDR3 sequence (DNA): TGCGCCAGCAGCGCCGGACAGGACACCGGGGAGCTGTTTTTT. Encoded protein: CASSAGQDTGELFF.

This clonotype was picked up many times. CDR3 residues: CASSYMGDPNEQFF. Written as DNA, the CDR3 is TGTGCCAGCAGTTATATGGGGGACCCCAATGAGCAGTTCTTC. The V call is TRBV6-2 or TRBV6-3, the J call TRBJ2-1; D possibly uses TRBD1 or TRBD2 (5 bases each). Germline assignment: CDR1 MNHEY and CDR2 SVGEGT. The CDR3 is 14 amino acids. V lost 3 bases and J 6 bases, leaving 12 bases between the germline ends.

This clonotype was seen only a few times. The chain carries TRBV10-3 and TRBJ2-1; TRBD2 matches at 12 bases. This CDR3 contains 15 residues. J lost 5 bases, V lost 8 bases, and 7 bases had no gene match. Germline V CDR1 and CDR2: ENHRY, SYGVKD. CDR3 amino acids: CAIRGTSGSNNEQFF. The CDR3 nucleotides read TGTGCCATCCGCGGGACTAGCGGGTCTAACAATGAGCAGTTCTTC.

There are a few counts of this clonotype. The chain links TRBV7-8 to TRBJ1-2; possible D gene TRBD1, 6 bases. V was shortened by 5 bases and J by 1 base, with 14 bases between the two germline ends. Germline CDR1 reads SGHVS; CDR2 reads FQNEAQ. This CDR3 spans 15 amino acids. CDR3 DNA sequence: TGTGCCAGCAGCCCAGGACAGCATTATAACTATGGCTACACCTTC. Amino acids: CASSPGQHYNYGYTF.

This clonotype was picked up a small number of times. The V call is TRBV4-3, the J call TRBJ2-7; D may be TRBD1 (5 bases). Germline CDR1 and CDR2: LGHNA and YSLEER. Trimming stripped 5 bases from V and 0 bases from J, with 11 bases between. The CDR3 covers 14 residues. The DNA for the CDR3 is TGCGCCAGCAGCAGCTTCGGACACTCCTACGAGCAGTACTTC. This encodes CASSSFGHSYEQYF.

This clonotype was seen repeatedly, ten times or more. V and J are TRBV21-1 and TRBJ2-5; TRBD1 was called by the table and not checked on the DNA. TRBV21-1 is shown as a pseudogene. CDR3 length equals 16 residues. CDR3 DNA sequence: TGTGCCAGCAGCAAAGAGCCTGGGGGGGCTGACGAGACCCAGTACTTC. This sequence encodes CASSKEPGGADETQYF.

DNA of the CDR3: TGTGCCAGCGTACGAAGGGCCCCCTACAATGAGCAGTTCTTC. Translation: CASVRRAPYNEQFF. This chain connects TRBV2 to TRBJ2-1; D is ambiguous. V lost 8 bases and J 2 bases, leaving 13 bases between the germline ends. The CDR3 runs to 14 residues. Per the germline V gene, CDR1 is SNHLY and CDR2 is FYNNEI. The complete variable domain, with remaining parts taken from reference TRBV2 and TRBJ2-1, reads EPEVTQTPSHQVTQMGQEVILRCVPISNHLYFYWYRQILGQKVEFLVSFYNNEISEKSEIFDDQFSVERPDGSNFTLKIRSTKLEDSAMYFCASVRRAPYNEQFFGPGTRLTVL.

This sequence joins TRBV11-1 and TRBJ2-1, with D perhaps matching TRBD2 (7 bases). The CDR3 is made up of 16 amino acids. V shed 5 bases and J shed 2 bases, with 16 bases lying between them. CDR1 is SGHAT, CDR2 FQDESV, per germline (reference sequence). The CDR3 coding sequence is TGTGCCAGCAGCCTGGGGGGGCAATCACCCTACAATGAGCAGTTCTTC. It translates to CASSLGGQSPYNEQFF.

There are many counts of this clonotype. Here the CDR3 reads CSALGNQETQYF. As DNA, the CDR3 is TGCAGTGCTCTGGGGAATCAAGAGACCCAGTACTTC. The J gene is TRBJ2-5, the V gene TRBV20-1; D gene uncertain. The CDR3 runs 12 residues. Between the trimmed V and J ends, which lost 5 bases and 2 bases, there was a span of 9 bases. Germline V CDR1 and CDR2: DFQATT, SNEGSKA (reference sequence).

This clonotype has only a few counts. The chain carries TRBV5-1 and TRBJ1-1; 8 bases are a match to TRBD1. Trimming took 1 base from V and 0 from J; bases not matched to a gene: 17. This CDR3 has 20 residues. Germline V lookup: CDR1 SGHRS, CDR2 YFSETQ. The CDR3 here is CASSLPPDRVPIRLNTEAFF. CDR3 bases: TGCGCCAGCAGCTTGCCCCCGGACAGGGTCCCTATACGGTTGAACACTGAAGCTTTCTTT.

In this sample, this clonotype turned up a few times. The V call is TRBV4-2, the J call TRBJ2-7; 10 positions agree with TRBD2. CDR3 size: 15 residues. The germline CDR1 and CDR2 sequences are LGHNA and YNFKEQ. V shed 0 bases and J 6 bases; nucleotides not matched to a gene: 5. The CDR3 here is CASSQDPLAGSEQYF. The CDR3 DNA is TGTGCCAGCAGCCAAGATCCACTAGCGGGAAGCGAGCAGTACTTC.

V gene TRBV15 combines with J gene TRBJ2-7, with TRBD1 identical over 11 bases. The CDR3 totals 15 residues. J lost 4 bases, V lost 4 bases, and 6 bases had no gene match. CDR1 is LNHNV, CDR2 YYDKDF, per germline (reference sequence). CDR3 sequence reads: CATSIPGQGGYEQYF. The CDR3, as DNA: TGTGCCACCAGCATCCCGGGACAGGGGGGATACGAGCAGTACTTC.

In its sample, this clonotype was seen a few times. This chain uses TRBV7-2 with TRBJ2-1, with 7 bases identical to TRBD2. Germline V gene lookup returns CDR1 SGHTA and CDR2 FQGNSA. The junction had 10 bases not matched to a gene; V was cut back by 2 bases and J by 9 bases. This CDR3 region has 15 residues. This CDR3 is CASSLHQRGLGEQFF. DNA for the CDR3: TGTGCCAGCAGCTTACATCAGCGGGGCCTGGGTGAGCAGTTCTTC.

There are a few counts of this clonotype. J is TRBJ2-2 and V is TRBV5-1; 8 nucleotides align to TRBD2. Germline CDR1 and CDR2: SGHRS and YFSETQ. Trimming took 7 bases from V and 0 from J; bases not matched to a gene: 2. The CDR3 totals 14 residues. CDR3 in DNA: TGCGCCAGCCGACTAGCGTCGAACACCGGGGAGCTGTTTTTT. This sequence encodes CASRLASNTGELFF.

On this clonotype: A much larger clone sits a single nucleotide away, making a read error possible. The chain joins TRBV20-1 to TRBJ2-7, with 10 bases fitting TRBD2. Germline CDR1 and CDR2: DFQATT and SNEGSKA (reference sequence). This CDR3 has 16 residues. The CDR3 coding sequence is TGCTGTGCTAGAGAATCTTGGGCTAGCGGGAGCTACGAGCAGTACTTC. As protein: CCARESWASGSYEQYF.

Here the CDR3 reads CATSDPGTVYNEQFF. The CDR3, as DNA: TGTGCCACCAGTGACCCCGGGACGGTCTACAATGAGCAGTTCTTC. The rearrangement links TRBV24-1 to TRBJ2-1; D could derive from TRBD1 or TRBD2 (5 bases each). The V and J ends lost 4 bases and 3 bases respectively, with 12 bases between them. The length of the CDR3 is 15 residues. Germline CDR1 is KGHDR and CDR2 is SFDVKD.

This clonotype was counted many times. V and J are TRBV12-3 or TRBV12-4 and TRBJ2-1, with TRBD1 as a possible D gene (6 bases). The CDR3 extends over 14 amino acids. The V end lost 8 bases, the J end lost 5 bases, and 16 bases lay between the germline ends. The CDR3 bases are TGTGCCAGCGGAGCCAAGGGGGTACACAATGAGCAGTTCTTC. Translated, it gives CASGAKGVHNEQFF.

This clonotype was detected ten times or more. The CDR3 bases are TGCGCCAGCAGCCCGCGGACAGGAGGGAACACTGAAGCTTTCTTT. Translation: CASSPRTGGNTEAFF. This sequence joins TRBV5-1 and TRBJ1-1, with 7 bases lining up with TRBD1. V shed 4 bases, J shed 1 base, and the junction held 7 bases outside the gene matches. The CDR3 runs 15 residues. Germline-derived CDR1 and CDR2 are SGHRS and YFSETQ. The full variable domain, rest sourced from reference TRBV5-1 and TRBJ1-1, is KAGVTQTPRYLIKTRGQQVTLSCSPISGHRSVSWYQQTPGQGLQFLFEYFSETQRNKGNFPGRFSGRQFSNSRSEMNVSTLELGDSALYLCASSPRTGGNTEAFFGQGTRLTVV.

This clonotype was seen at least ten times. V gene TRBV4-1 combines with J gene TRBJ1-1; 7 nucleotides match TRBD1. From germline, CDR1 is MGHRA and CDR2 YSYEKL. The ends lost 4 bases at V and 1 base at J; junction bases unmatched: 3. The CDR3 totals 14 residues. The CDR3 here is CASSRQGENTEAFF. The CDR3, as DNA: TGCGCCAGCAGCCGACAGGGTGAGAACACTGAAGCTTTCTTT.

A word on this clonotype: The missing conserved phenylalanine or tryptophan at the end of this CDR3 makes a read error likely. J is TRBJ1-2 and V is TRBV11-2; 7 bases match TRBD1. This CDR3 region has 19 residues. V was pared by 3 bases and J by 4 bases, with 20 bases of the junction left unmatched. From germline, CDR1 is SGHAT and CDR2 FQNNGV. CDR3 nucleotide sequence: TGTGCCAGCAGCTTGGGGAGTTTGGGTGCGCCCAAGGGGGCCTATGGCTACACCTGC. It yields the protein CASSLGSLGAPKGAYGYTC.

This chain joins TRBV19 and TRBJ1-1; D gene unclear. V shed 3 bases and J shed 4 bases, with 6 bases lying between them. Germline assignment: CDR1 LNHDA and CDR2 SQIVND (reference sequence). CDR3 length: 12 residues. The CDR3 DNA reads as TGTGCCAGTAGTATGAGGGTCACTGAAGCTTTCTTT. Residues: CASSMRVTEAFF.